The TCR beta chain described here comes from a study of T cell repertoires in cytomegalovirus infection. Study details: Indications of both CMV infection and matching HLA type were provided by public TCR beta signatures. Study results and caveats: Based on cumulative public TCR beta family frequency, carriers of CMV plus the relevant HLA were identified. Ex vivo, HLA-C-restricted CMV-specific TCR beta clonotypes prevailed over the rest of the response.

A single record per CDR3 protein comes from TCRdb applying MiXCR to the reads. The profile shows approximately 500,000 distinct CDR3 sequences, 11% of them singletons. This clonotype has ten or more counts. Its antigen is not identified. This CDR3 has 13 residues. V was trimmed by 3 bases and J by 6 bases, leaving 11 bases between them. Per the germline V gene, CDR1 is SGHNT and CDR2 is YENEEA. Sequencing was carried out using PBMCs. The genes are TRBV11-3 and TRBJ1-1, with D possibly being TRBD1 (6 bases). The TCR sequence derives from a human donor in good health (CMV status not recorded). Some clones in this sample may be carry-over from other donors' samples. The CDR3 nucleotides are TGTGCCAGCAGCTTCGGGGGGCCGGCTGAAGCTTTCTTT. Translation: CASSFGGPAEAFF.